The 15 T cell receptor beta chains below all came from one sample that was sequenced in a study of identical twins. TCRdb recomputed calls from the 5' RACE reads with MiXCR, one row per CDR3 protein. The repertoire consists of about 900,000 distinct CDR3 sequences, with approximately 13% occurring once and the leading ten covering around 1.5%. The same sample was also used in a study of yellow fever vaccine responses in identical twins.

Input material: PBMCs. These receptors originate from a woman aged 18-30 years in good health.

There are a few counts of this clonotype. This chain connects TRBV7-6 to TRBJ2-3, with 11 nucleotides matching TRBD2. Germline-derived CDR1 and CDR2 are SGHVS and FNYEAQ. V was pared by 3 bases and J by 2 bases, with 10 bases of the junction left unmatched. The CDR3 spans 18 residues. The CDR3 protein is CASSFASGRSVFTDTQYF. CDR3 sequence (DNA): TGTGCCAGCAGCTTCGCTAGCGGGAGGTCGGTTTTCACAGATACGCAGTATTTT.

V gene TRBV6-2 or TRBV6-3 combines with J gene TRBJ2-5, with D unresolved. CDR3 size: 12 residues. The V end was cut by 8 bases, the J end by 5 bases, with 12 bases between. Germline CDR1 is MNHEY and CDR2 is SVGEGT. This CDR3 reads CASQVTGETQYF. The CDR3 region has the DNA TGTGCCAGCCAAGTTACCGGCGAGACCCAGTACTTC.

This clonotype is judged medium-sized. The chain combines TRBV4-1 with TRBJ2-5; 7 bases agree with TRBD2. V shed 0 bases and J 5 bases; nucleotides not matched to a gene: 21. The CDR3 length is 20 residues. CDR1 MGHRA and CDR2 YSYEKL come from the germline V gene. For the CDR3, the DNA is TGCGCCAGCAGCCAAGATGTATCTCTAGCGGAGGAGAAGCCGTTGGAGACCCAGTACTTC. Translating gives CASSQDVSLAEEKPLETQYF.

In its sample, this clonotype was seen many times. This chain links TRBV12-3 or TRBV12-4 with TRBJ2-1; TRBD1 aligns across 7 bases. Germline trimming cut 4 bases from V and 8 bases from J; bases unmatched to any gene: 11. The CDR3 is 15 residues long. CDR3 loop: CASSSRTGPSYEQFF. CDR3 bases: TGTGCCAGCAGTTCCCGGACAGGCCCCAGCTATGAGCAGTTCTTC.

J is TRBJ2-1 and V is TRBV7-2; D is uncertain. The CDR3 totals 11 residues. Trimming cost V 9 bases and J 0 bases, with 3 bases left between them. Germline CDR1 and CDR2: SGHTA and FQGNSA. The CDR3 nucleotides read TGTGCCAGGTCCTCCTACAATGAGCAGTTCTTC. Translated, it gives CARSSYNEQFF.

V gene TRBV6-1 combines with J gene TRBJ2-3; D may be TRBD2 (6 bases). CDR1 and CDR2 from the germline V gene are MNHNS and SASEGT. V was clipped by 10 bases and J by 2 bases, with 19 bases between them. The CDR3 runs to 15 residues. The CDR3 coding sequence is TGTGCCACCTCTTCCTCGGGACTTAACACAGATACGCAGTATTTT. Translation: CATSSSGLNTDTQYF.

V is TRBV7-9 and J is TRBJ1-1; 9 positions match TRBD1. V dropped 5 bases and J dropped 6; count of bases not matched to a gene: 13. This CDR3 contains 16 residues. The germline V gene encodes CDR1 SEHNR and CDR2 FQNEAQ (reference sequence). CDR3: CASSPGQGLSIAEAFF. CDR3 sequence (DNA): TGTGCCAGCAGCCCGGGACAGGGCCTGTCAATTGCTGAAGCTTTCTTT. Together with reference TRBV7-9 and TRBJ1-1, the CDR3 gives the full variable domain: DTGVSQNPRHKITKRGQNVTFRCDPISEHNRLYWYRQTLGQGPEFLTYFQNEAQLEKSRLLSDRFSAERPKGSFSTLEIQRTEQGDSAMYLCASSPGQGLSIAEAFFGQGTRLTVV.

This chain links TRBV27 with TRBJ2-3; no clear D gene. This CDR3 region has 16 residues. V was clipped by 3 bases and J by 0 bases, with 13 bases between them. CDR1 is MNHEY and CDR2 is SMNVEV in the germline V gene (reference sequence). The CDR3 nucleotides are TGTGCCAGCAGTTTGGCGCGGTACACTAGCACAGATACGCAGTATTTT. It encodes CASSLARYTSTDTQYF.

DNA of the CDR3: TGCAGTGCTAGAGCCCATGGCGGGGGAGGGGGCAATGAGCAGTTCTTC. This gives the protein CSARAHGGGGGNEQFF. The chain combines TRBV20-1 with TRBJ2-1; D may be TRBD2 (7 bases). The CDR3 consists of 16 residues. Germline loops: CDR1 DFQATT, CDR2 SNEGSKA (reference sequence). The V end lost 1 base, the J end lost 6 bases, and 19 bases lay between the germline ends.

CDR3 protein: CSASLSGADTQYF. The CDR3 DNA reads as TGCAGTGCTAGCCTTTCCGGGGCAGATACGCAGTATTTT. The gene calls are TRBV20-1 and TRBJ2-3; D possibly corresponds to TRBD2 (5 bases). Germline V gene lookup returns CDR1 DFQATT and CDR2 SNEGSKA (reference sequence). The germline V and J ends were trimmed by 3 bases and 4 bases, with 11 bases remaining between them. The CDR3 is 13 residues long.

This clonotype appeared a few times. The chain carries TRBV5-1 and TRBJ2-5; 10 positions agree with TRBD2. CDR3 length: 18 residues. V shed 6 bases, J shed 2 bases, and the junction held 16 bases outside the gene matches. The germline gives CDR1 SGHRS, CDR2 YFSETQ. CDR3 sequence reads: CASTDLAGEVGEQETQYF. The DNA for the CDR3 is TGCGCCAGCACCGACCTAGCGGGAGAGGTGGGGGAACAAGAGACCCAGTACTTC.

This clonotype was found many times. V gene TRBV5-1 combines with J gene TRBJ2-3; D possibly corresponds to TRBD1 (5 bases). V shed 4 bases and J shed 1 base, with 13 bases lying between them. This CDR3 contains 15 residues. CDR1 and CDR2 from the germline V gene are SGHRS and YFSETQ. In DNA, the CDR3 is TGCGCCAGCAGCCACCAGGGTCGTGGCACAGATACGCAGTATTTT. Translating it yields CASSHQGRGTDTQYF. The full variable domain, in which reference TRBV5-1 and TRBJ2-3 provide the parts outside the CDR3, is KAGVTQTPRYLIKTRGQQVTLSCSPISGHRSVSWYQQTPGQGLQFLFEYFSETQRNKGNFPGRFSGRQFSNSRSEMNVSTLELGDSALYLCASSHQGRGTDTQYFGPGTRLTVL.

In this sample, this clonotype turned up a few times. The rearrangement joins TRBV6-5 to TRBJ1-1; 7 bases map to TRBD1. Germline assignment: CDR1 MNHEY and CDR2 SVGAGI. The CDR3 contains 18 residues. The trim removed 0 bases at V and 3 bases at J, leaving 13 bases unmatched. The CDR3 is CASSYSHNRQGRDTEAFF. The CDR3 coding sequence is TGTGCCAGCAGTTACTCCCACAACAGACAGGGACGGGACACTGAAGCTTTCTTT.

The chain is built from TRBV5-1 and TRBJ2-3, with TRBD1 matching 9 bases. The V gene end was trimmed by 3 bases and the J gene end by 3 bases; junction bases not matched to a gene: 11. Germline CDR1 SGHRS, CDR2 YFSETQ. CDR3 length: 17 residues. The CDR3 sequence is CASSSGPGQGWTDTQYF. The DNA of the CDR3 is TGCGCCAGCAGCTCGGGGCCGGGACAGGGATGGACAGATACGCAGTATTTT.

This clonotype was seen only a few times. The gene calls are TRBV4-1 and TRBJ2-7; D unclear. This CDR3 region has 13 residues. V was clipped by 4 bases and J by 3 bases, with 10 bases between them. Germline CDR1 is MGHRA and CDR2 is YSYEKL. In DNA, the CDR3 is TGCGCCAGCAGCCGCGGCGGCATCTACGAGCAGTACTTC. Translating gives CASSRGGIYEQYF.